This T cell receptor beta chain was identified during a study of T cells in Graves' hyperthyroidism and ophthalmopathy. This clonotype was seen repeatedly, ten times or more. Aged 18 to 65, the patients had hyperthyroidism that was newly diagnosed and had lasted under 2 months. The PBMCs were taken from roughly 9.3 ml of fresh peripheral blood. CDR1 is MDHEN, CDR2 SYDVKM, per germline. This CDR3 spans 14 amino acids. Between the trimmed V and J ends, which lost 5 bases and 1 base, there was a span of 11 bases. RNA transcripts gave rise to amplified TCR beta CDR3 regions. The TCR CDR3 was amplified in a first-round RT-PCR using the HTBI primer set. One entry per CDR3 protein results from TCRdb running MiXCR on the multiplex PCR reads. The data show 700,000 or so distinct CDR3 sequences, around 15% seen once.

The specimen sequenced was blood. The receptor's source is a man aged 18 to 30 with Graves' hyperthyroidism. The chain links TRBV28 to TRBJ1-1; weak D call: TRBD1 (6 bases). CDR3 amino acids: CASSLRDTNTEAFF. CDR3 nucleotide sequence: TGTGCCAGCAGTCTGAGGGACACGAACACTGAAGCTTTCTTT.